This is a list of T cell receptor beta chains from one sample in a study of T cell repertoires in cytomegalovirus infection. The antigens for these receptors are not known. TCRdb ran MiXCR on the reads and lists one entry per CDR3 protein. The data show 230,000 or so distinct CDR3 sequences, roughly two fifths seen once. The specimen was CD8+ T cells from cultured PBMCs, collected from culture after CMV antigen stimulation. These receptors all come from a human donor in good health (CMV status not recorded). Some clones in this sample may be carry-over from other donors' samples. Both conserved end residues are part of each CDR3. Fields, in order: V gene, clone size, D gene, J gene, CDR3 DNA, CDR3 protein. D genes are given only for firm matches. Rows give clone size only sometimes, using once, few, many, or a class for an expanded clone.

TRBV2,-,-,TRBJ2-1,TGTGCCAGCAGTGAAGTGCAGGCGCGCTACAATGAGCAGTTCTTC,CASSEVQARYNEQFF
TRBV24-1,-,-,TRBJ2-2,TGTGCCACCAGTGATTTTAGGGGACGAGCGAACACCGGGGAGCTGTTTTTT,CATSDFRGRANTGELFF
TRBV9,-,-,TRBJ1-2,TGTGCCAGCAGCGCCGACGACCCCTTGGAGGACGGCTACACCTTC,CASSADDPLEDGYTF
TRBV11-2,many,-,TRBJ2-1,TGTGCCAGCAGCTTACTCGGGAATGAGCAGTTCTTC,CASSLLGNEQFF
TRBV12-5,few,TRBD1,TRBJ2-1,TGTGCTAGTGCTCCGGGACAGGGGGCTTACAATGAGCAGTTCTTC,CASAPGQGAYNEQFF
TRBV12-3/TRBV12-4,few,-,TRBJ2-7,TGTGCCAGCACCGAAAGTGGCCTCGAGCAGTACTTC,CASTESGLEQYF
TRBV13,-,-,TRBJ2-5,TGTGCCAGCAGCTTAGGGTCGGTAGGGATCGAGACCCAGTACTTC,CASSLGSVGIETQYF
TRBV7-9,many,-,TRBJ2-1,TGTGCCAGCAGGCCGAAAAAGGGAAGCAATGAGCAGTTCTTC,CASRPKKGSNEQFF
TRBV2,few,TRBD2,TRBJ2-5,TGTGCCATCCCGGGGCATAGCGGGATTAGTCGGACCCAGTACTTC,CAIPGHSGISRTQYF
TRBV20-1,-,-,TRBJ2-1,TGCAGTGCTAGAGACTTACCGACTGGGAATGAGCAGTTCTTC,CSARDLPTGNEQFF
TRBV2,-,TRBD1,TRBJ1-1,TGTGTCCCGGCAACAGGGGCGCGAGTTGGGTACACTGAAGCTTTCTTT,CVPATGARVGYTEAFF
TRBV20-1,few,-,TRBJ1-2,TGCAGTGCTAGTCAACAGGGCCTCCTTAACTATGGCTACACCTTC,CSASQQGLLNYGYTF
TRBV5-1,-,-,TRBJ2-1,TGCGCCAGCAGCTTGGAGGCGGGCAACGCAGATGAGCAGTTCTTC,CASSLEAGNADEQFF
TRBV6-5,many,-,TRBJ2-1,TGTGCCAGCAGTTACACTAGCAACAATGAGCAGTTCTTC,CASSYTSNNEQFF
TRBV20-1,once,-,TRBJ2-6,TGCAGTGCTAGCTACCGGTACAGGGTCTCTGGGGCCAACGTCCTGACTTTC,CSASYRYRVSGANVLTF
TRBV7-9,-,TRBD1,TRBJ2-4,TGTGCCAGCAGTACAGCCGGGACAGGGTTGAACATTCAGTACTTC,CASSTAGTGLNIQYF
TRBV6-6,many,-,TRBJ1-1,TGTGCCAGCATCGAACGGGACCGCACTGAAGCTTTCTTT,CASIERDRTEAFF
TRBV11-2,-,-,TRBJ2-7,TGTGCCAGCTCCTTCGGACCGGCCTACGAGCAGTACTTC,CASSFGPAYEQYF
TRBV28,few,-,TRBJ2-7,TGTGCCAGCAGTTCCGGGAACTACGAGCAGTACTTC,CASSSGNYEQYF
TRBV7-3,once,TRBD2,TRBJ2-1,TGTGCCAGCAGCTTATGGGCTAGCGGGGCGCCAAACTACAATGAGCAGTTCTTC,CASSLWASGAPNYNEQFF
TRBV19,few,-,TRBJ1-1,TGTGCCAGTACTCCCGGAGGGCGCCAAGCTTTCTTT,CASTPGGRQAFF
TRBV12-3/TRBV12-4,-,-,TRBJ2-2,TGTGCCAGCAGTCATACTAGTAACACCGGGGAGCTGTTTTTT,CASSHTSNTGELFF
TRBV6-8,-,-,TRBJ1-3,TGTGCCAGCAGTTACGGATCGACTGGAAACACCATATATTTT,CASSYGSTGNTIYF
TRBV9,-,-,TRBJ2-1,TGTGCCAGCAGCGAGGTAGGGGTCAATGAGCAGTTCTTC,CASSEVGVNEQFF
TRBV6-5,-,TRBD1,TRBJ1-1,TGTGCCAGCAGTTCCGAGACAGGGTATTTCTCTGAAGCTTTCTTT,CASSSETGYFSEAFF
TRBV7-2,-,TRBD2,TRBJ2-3,TGTGCCAGCAGCTCACTAGCGGGAACAGATACGCAGTATTTT,CASSSLAGTDTQYF
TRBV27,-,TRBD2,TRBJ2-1,TGTGCCAGCAGTCCACTAGCGGGTTTAATCAATGAGCAGTTCTTC,CASSPLAGLINEQFF
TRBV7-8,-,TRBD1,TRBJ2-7,TGTGCCAGCAGCCTACAGGGGCACGAGCAGTACTTC,CASSLQGHEQYF
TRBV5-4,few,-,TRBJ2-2,TGTGCCAGCAGATTAGACAGCATCCCGAACACCGGGGAGCTGTTTTTT,CASRLDSIPNTGELFF
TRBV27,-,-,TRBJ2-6,TGTGCCAGCACCTCGGAGCGGCTCTCTGGGGCCAACGTCCTGACTTTC,CASTSERLSGANVLTF
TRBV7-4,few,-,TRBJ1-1,TGTGCCAGCAGCTTAGAGACAAGGGGAGAGGGGGACACTGAAGCTTTCTTT,CASSLETRGEGDTEAFF
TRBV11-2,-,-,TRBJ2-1,TGTGCCAGCAGCTCCGCGCGAGGGAACAATGAGCAGTTCTTC,CASSSARGNNEQFF
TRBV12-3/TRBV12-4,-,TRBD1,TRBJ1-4,TGTGCCAGCAGACGCAGGGGGCGGCGTGAAAAACTGTTTTTT,CASRRRGRREKLFF
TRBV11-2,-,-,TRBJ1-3,TGTGCCAGCAGGGCTCGCGGAAACACCATATATTTT,CASRARGNTIYF
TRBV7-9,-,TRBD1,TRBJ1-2,TGTGCCAGCAGCACCGGACAGGGGCGTAGAGATGGCTACACCTTC,CASSTGQGRRDGYTF
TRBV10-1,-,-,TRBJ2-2,TGCGCCAGCAGTGACCCGACTGAAACCGGGGAGCTGTTTTTT,CASSDPTETGELFF
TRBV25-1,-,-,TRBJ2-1,TGTGCCAGTGGGCCGGCGACGGACCTCGCGCCCCACAATGAGCAGTTCTTC,CASGPATDLAPHNEQFF
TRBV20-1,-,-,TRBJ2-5,TGCAGTGCTAGCGGAAAGGATCTGTGGACCCAGTACTTC,CSASGKDLWTQYF
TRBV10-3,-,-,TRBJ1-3,TGTGCCATCACCTATTCGGGACTGAACTCTGGAAACACCATATATTTT,CAITYSGLNSGNTIYF
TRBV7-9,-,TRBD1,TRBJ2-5,TGTGCCAGCAGCTTAGTCGATCGGACAGGGGTGGAGACCCAGTACTTC,CASSLVDRTGVETQYF
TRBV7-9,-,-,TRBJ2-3,TGTGCCAGCAGCTTGGGGTACACAGATACGCAGTATTTT,CASSLGYTDTQYF
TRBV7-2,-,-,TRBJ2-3,TGTGCCAGCAGCTTACGAGGGGGGGCCACCACAGATACGCAGTATTTT,CASSLRGGATTDTQYF
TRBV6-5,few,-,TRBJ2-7,TGTGCCAGCAGTTACTCGTCCAGCTTAAGAGCCTACGAGCAGTACTTC,CASSYSSSLRAYEQYF
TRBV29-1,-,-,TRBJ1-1,TGCAGCGTTGTTATGGCCAGGGGGAACACTGAAGCTTTCTTT,CSVVMARGNTEAFF
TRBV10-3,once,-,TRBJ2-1,TGTGCCATCAGTGATGATAATGAGCAGTTCTTC,CAISDDNEQFF
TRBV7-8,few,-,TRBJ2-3,TGTGCCAGCAGCGTCGGGACCTCCTCGGCAACAGATACGCAGTATTTT,CASSVGTSSATDTQYF